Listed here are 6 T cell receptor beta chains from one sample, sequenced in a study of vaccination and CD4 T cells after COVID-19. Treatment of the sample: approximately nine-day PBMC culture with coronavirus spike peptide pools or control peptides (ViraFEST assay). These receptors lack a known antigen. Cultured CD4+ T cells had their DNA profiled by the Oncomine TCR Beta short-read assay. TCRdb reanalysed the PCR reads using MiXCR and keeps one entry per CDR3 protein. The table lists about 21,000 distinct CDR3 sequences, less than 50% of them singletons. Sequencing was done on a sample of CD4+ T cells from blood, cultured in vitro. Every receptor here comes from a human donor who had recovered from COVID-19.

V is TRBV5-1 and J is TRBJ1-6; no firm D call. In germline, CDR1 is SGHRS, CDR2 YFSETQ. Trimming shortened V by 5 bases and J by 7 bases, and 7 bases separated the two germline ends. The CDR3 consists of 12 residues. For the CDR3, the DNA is TGCGCCAGCAGGCGGGAAAATTCACCCCTCCACTTT. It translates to CASRRENSPLHF.

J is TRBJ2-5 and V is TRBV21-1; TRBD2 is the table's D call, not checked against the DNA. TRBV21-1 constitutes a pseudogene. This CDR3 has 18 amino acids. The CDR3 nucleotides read TGTGCCAGCAGCAAATTCTCGGATGAAGTAGAGGGAAGAGAGACCCAGTACTTC. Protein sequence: CASSKFSDEVEGRETQYF.

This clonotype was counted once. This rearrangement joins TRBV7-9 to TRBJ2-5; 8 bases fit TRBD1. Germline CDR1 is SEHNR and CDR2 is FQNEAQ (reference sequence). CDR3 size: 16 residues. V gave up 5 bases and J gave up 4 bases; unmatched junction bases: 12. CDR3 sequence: CASSQRGGQGRETQYF. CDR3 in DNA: TGTGCCAGCAGCCAACGCGGCGGACAGGGTCGAGAGACCCAGTACTTC.

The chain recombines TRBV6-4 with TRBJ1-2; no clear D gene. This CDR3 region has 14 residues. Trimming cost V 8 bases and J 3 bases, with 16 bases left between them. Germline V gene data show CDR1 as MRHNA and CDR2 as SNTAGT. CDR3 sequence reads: CASPDGIRHYGYTF. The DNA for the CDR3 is TGTGCCAGCCCCGACGGTATTCGTCACTATGGCTACACCTTC.

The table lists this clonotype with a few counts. The DNA for the CDR3 is TGTGCCAGTCTGGACAGGTTCGCGATTGGGTATAATTCACCCCTCCACTTT. Amino acids: CASLDRFAIGYNSPLHF. This rearrangement joins TRBV19 to TRBJ1-6, with 7 bases aligning to TRBD1. V lost 8 bases, J lost 4 bases, and 14 bases stayed unmatched. The CDR3 is 17 amino acids. The V gene's germline CDR1 is LNHDA and CDR2 SQIVND (reference sequence).

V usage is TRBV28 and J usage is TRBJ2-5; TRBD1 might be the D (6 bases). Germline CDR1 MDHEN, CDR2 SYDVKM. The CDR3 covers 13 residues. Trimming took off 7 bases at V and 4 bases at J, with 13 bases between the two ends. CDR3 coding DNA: TGTGCCAGCAACAAACAGGGCCCAGAGACCCAGTACTTC. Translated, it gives CASNKQGPETQYF.